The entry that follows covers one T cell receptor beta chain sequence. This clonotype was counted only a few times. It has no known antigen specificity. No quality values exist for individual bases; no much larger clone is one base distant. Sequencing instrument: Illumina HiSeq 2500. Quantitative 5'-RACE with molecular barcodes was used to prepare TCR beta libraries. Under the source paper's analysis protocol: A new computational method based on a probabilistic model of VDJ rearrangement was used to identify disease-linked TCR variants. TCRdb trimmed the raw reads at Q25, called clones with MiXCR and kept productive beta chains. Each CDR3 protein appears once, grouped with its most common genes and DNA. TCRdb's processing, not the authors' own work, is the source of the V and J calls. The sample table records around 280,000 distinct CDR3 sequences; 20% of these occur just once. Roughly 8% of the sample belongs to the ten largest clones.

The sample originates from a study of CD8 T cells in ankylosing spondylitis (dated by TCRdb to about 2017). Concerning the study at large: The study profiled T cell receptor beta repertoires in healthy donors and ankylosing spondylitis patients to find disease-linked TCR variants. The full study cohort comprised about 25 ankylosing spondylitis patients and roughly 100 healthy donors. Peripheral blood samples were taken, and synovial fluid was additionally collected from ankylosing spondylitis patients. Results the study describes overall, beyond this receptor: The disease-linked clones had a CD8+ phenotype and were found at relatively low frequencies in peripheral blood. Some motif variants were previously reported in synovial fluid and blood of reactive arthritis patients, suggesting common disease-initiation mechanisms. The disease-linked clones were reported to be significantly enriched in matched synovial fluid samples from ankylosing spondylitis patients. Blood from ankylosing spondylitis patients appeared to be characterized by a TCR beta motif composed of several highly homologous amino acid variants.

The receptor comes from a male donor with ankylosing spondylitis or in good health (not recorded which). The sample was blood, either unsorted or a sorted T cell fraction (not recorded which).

The sequence in DNA is TGTGCCAGCAGCCTCGGGGTCCCCACCGGGGAGCTGTTTTTT. This encodes CASSLGVPTGELFF. The rearranged segments are TRBV7-3 and TRBJ2-2; TRBD2 is possibly the D segment (5 matching bases). Taken from the germline V gene, the CDR1 and CDR2 loops are SGHTA and FQGTGA. The cysteine opens and the phenylalanine closes a CDR3 of 14 amino acids. Here the CDR3 DNA is all that survives: 42 bases in frame from base 1. The V end loses 5 bases and the J end loses 4 bases, and a stretch of 11 bases separates them.